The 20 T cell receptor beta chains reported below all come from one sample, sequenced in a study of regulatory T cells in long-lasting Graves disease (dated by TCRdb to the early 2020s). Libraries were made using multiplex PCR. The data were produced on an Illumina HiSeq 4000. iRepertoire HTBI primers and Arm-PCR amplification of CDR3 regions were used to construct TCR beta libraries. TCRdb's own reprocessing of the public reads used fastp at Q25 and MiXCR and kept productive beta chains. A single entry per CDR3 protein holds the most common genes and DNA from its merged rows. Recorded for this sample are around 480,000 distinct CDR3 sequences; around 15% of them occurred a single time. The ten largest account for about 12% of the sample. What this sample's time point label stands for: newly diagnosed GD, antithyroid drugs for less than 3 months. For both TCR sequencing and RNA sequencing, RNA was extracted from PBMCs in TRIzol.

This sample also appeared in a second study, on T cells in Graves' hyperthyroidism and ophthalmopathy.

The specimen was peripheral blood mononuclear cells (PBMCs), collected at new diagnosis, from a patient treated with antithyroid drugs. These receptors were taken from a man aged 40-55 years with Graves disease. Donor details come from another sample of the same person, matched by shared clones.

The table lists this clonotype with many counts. The CDR3 bases are TGTGCCAGCAGACCGGGACAGGGGCCGACTCGGGAGCAGTACTTC. It encodes CASRPGQGPTREQYF. The rearrangement joins TRBV27 to TRBJ2-7; 10 nucleotides match TRBD1. V lost 6 bases and J lost 7; bases outside the gene matches: 12. Germline V gives CDR1 MNHEY, CDR2 SMNVEV (reference sequence). This CDR3 has 15 amino acids.

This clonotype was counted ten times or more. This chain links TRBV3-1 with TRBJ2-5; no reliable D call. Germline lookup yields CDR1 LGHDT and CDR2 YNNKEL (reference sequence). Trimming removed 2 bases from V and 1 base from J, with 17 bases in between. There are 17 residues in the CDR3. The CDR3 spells CASSQNEPTSRQETQYF. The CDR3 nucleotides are TGTGCCAGCAGCCAAAATGAACCGACAAGTCGCCAAGAGACCCAGTACTTC.

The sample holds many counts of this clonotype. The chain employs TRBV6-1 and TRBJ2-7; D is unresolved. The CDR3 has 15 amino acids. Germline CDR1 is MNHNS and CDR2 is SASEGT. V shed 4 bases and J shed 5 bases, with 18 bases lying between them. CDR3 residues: CASSAALAAPNEQYF. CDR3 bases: TGTGCCAGCAGTGCTGCCCTGGCGGCTCCCAACGAGCAGTACTTC.

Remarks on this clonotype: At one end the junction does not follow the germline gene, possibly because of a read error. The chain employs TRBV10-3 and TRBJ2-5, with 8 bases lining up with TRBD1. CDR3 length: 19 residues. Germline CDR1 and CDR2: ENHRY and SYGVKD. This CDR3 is CAVSAGQGRQGSLQETQYF. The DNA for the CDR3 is TGTGCCGTCAGTGCGGGCCAGGGGCGACAGGGGAGTCTCCAAGAGACCCAGTACTTC.

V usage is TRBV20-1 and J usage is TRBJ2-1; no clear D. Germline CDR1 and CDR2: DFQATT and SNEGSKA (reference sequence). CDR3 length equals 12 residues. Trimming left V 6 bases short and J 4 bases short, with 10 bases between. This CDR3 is CSALDRYNEQFF. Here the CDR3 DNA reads TGCAGTGCCCTGGACCGTTACAATGAGCAGTTCTTC.

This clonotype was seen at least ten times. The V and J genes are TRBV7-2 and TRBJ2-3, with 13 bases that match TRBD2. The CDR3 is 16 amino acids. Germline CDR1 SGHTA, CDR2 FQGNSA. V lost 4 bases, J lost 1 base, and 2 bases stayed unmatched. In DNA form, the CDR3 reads TGTGCCAGCAGCTCGGGACTAGCGGGACGCACAGATACGCAGTATTTT. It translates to CASSSGLAGRTDTQYF.

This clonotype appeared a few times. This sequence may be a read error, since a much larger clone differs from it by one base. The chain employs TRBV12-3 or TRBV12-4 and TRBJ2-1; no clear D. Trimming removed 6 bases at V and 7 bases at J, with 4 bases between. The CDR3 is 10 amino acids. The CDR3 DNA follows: TGTGCCAGCAGCCAAAATGAGCAGTTCTTC. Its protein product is CASSQNEQFF.

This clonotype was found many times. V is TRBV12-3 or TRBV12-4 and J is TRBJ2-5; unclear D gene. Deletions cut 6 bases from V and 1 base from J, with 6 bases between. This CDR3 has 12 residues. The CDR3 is CASRRIQETQYF. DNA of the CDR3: TGTGCCAGCAGGCGTATCCAAGAGACCCAGTACTTC.

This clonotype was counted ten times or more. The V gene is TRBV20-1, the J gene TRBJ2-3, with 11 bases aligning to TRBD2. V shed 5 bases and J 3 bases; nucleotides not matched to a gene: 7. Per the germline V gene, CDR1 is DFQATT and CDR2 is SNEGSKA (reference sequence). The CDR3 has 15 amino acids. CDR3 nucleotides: TGCAGTGCTGAATCCACTAGCGGGAGTACAGATACGCAGTATTTT. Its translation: CSAESTSGSTDTQYF.

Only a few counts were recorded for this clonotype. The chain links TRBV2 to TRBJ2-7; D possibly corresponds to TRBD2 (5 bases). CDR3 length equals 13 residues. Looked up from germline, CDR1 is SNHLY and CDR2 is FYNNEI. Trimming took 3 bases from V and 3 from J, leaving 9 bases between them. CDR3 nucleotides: TGTGCCAGCAGTGACAGCGGCTACTACGAGCAGTACTTC. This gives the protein CASSDSGYYEQYF.

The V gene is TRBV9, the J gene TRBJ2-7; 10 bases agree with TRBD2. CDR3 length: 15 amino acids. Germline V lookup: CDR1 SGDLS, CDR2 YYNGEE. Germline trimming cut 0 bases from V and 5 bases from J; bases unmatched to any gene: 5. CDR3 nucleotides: TGTGCCAGCAGCGTAGTGGCTAGCGGGAGCGACGAGCAGTACTTC. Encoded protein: CASSVVASGSDEQYF.

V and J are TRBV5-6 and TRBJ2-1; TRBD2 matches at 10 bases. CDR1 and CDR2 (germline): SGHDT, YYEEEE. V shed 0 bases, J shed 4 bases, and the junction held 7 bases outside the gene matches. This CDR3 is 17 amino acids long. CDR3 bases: TGTGCCAGCAGCTTGGTTGGTTGGACTAGCGGATACAATGAGCAGTTCTTC. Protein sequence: CASSLVGWTSGYNEQFF.

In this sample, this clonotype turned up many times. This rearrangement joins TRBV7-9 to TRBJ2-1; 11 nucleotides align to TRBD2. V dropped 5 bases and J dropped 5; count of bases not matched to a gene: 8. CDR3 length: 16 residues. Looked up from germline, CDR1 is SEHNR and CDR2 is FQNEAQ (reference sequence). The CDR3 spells CASSELAGVQNNEQFF. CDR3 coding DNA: TGTGCCAGCAGCGAACTAGCGGGAGTCCAGAACAATGAGCAGTTCTTC.

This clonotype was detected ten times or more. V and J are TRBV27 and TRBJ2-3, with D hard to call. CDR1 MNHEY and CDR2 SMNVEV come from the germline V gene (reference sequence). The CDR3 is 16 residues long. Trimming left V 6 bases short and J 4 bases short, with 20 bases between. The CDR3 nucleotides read TGTGCCAGCAGCGACAACCCCCGACGCGCCGCAGATACGCAGTATTTT. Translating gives CASSDNPRRAADTQYF.

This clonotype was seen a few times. CDR3 sequence: CASSVRLAGFQETQYF. The DNA of the CDR3 is TGTGCCAGCAGTGTAAGGCTAGCGGGTTTCCAAGAGACCCAGTACTTC. The chain links TRBV6-1 to TRBJ2-5; 8 bases are shared with TRBD2. V gave up 4 bases and J gave up 1 base; unmatched junction bases: 8. The germline gives CDR1 MNHNS, CDR2 SASEGT. CDR3 length equals 16 residues.

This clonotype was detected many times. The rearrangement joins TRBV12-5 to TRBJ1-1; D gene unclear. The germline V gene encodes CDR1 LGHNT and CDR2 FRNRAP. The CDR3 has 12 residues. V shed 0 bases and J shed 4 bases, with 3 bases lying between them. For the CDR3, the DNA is TGTGCTAGTGGTTTGGTGGGCACTGAAGCTTTCTTT. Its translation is CASGLVGTEAFF.

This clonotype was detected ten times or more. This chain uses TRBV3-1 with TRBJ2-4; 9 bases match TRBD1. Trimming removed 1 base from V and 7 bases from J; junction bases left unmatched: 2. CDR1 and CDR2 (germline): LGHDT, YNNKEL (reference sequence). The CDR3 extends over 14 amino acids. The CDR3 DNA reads TGTGCCAGCAGCCAAGGGGACAGGGAGAACATTCAGTACTTC. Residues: CASSQGDRENIQYF.

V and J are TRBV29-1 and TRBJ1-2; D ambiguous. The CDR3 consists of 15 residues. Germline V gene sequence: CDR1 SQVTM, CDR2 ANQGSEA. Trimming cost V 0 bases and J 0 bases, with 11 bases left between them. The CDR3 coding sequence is TGCAGCGTTGAAGATTTTGTCAGCGCTAACTATGGCTACACCTTC. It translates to CSVEDFVSANYGYTF.

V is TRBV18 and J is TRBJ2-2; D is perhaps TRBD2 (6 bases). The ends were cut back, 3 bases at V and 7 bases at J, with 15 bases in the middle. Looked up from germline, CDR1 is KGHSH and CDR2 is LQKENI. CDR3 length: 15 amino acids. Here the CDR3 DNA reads TGTGCCAGCTCACCGCAGCAGGGAGGAAACGGGGAGCTGTTTTTT. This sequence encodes CASSPQQGGNGELFF.

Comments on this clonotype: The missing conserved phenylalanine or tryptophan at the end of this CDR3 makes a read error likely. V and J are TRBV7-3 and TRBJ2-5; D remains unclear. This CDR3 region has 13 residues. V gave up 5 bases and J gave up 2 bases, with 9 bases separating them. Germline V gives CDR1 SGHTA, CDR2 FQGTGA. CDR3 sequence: CASSTERQETQYS. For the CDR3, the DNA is TGTGCCAGCAGCACGGAGAGACAAGAGACCCAGTACTCC.